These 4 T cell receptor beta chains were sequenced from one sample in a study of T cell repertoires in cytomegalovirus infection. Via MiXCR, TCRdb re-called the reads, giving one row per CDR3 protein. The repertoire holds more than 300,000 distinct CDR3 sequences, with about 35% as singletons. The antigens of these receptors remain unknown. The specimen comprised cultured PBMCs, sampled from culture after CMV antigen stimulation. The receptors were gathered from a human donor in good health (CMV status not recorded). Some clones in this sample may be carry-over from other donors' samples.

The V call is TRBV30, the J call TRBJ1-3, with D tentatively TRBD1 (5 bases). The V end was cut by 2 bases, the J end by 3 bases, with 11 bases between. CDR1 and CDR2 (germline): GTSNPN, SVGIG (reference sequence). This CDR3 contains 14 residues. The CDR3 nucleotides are TGTGCCTGGAGTCGAGGGGCTGGTGGAAACACCATATATTTT. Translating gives CAWSRGAGGNTIYF.

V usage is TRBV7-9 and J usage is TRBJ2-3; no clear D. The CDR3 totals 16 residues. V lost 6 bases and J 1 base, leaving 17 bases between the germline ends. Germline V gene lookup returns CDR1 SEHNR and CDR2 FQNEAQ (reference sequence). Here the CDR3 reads CASSPDFLSGTDTQYF. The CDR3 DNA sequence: TGTGCCAGCAGTCCCGATTTCCTATCGGGCACAGATACGCAGTATTTT. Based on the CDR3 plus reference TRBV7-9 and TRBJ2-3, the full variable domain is DTGVSQNPRHKITKRGQNVTFRCDPISEHNRLYWYRQTLGQGPEFLTYFQNEAQLEKSRLLSDRFSAERPKGSFSTLEIQRTEQGDSAMYLCASSPDFLSGTDTQYFGPGTRLTVL.

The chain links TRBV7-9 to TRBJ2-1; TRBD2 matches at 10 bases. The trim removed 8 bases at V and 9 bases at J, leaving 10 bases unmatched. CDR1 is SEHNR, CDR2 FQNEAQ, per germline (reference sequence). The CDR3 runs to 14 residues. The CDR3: CASLRGAGGGEQFF. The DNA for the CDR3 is TGTGCCAGCCTTCGGGGAGCGGGAGGGGGTGAGCAGTTCTTC.

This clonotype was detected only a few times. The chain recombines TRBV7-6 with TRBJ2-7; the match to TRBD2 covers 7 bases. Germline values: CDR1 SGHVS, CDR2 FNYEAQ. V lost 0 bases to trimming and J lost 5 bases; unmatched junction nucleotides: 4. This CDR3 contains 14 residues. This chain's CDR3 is CASSLAGGSDEQYF. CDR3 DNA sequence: TGTGCCAGCAGCTTAGCGGGAGGGAGCGACGAGCAGTACTTC.